These 28 T cell receptor beta chains originate from one sample sequenced in a study of shared T cell receptors in the human thymus. Using immunoSEQ multiplex PCR, the repertoire was profiled, and TCRdb retains in-frame clones only, with some absent. Here the sample spans 650,000 to 950,000 clones, roughly 85% being singletons. The same data also went into a second study, on human thymus T cells.

Sequencing was done on a sample of thymocytes. The source is a girl less than two years old with a congenital heart defect.

This clone was observed once. The V gene is TRBV7-8, the J gene TRBJ1-1; TRBD1 matches 8 bases. V was clipped by 5 bases and J by 4 bases; unmatched bases: 9. The V gene's germline CDR1 is SGHVS and CDR2 FQNEAQ. This CDR3 is built from 15 residues. The DNA of the CDR3 is TGTGCCAGCAGCCCAGCCGGACAGGGAGGCACTGAAGCTTTCTTT. This encodes CASSPAGQGGTEAFF.

This chain joins TRBV28 and TRBJ1-5; maybe TRBD1 (5 bases). Germline V lookup: CDR1 MDHEN, CDR2 SYDVKM. The germline V and J ends were trimmed by 4 bases and 6 bases, with 25 bases remaining between them. The CDR3 has 18 amino acids. CDR3 protein: CASSSYRGRSVGRQPQHF. In nucleotides, the CDR3 is TGTGCCAGCAGTTCTTATAGGGGAAGGTCGGTGGGTCGTCAGCCCCAGCATTTT.

The chain uses TRBV2 and TRBJ2-2; 8 nucleotides match TRBD1. CDR1 is SNHLY and CDR2 is FYNNEI in the germline V gene. The CDR3 is made up of 19 amino acids. Trimming took 3 bases from V and 5 from J; bases not matched to a gene: 17. The CDR3 DNA reads TGTGCCAGCAGTGAGGGTAAATTTAGCGGACAGGGCTTTACCGGGGAGCTGTTTTTT. Translated: CASSEGKFSGQGFTGELFF.

CDR3 coding DNA: TGTGCCAGTAAAAACCGGGACAGGGGGGCTAGAGAGCGGTACACCTTC. Protein sequence: CASKNRDRGARERYTF. This sequence joins TRBV19 and TRBJ1-2; the match to TRBD1 covers 11 bases. The germline V gene has CDR1 LNHDA and CDR2 SQIVND (reference sequence). The J segment lost 11 bases and the V segment lost 7 bases, leaving 18 bases of the junction unmatched. The length of the CDR3 is 16 residues. The full variable domain, with the rest looked up from reference TRBV19 and TRBJ1-2, is DGGITQSPKYLFRKEGQNVTLSCEQNLNHDAMYWYRQDPGQGLRLIYYSQIVNDFQKGDIAEGYSVSREKKESFPLTVTSAQKNPTAFYLCASKNRDRGARERYTFGSGTRLTVV.

The chain links TRBV7-6 to TRBJ2-7, with D perhaps matching TRBD2 (5 bases). The CDR3 consists of 13 residues. The V gene lost 3 bases and the J gene lost 6 bases, with 12 bases spanning the gap. CDR1 is SGHVS, CDR2 FNYEAQ, per germline. CDR3 sequence reads: CASSFMGESEQYF. The DNA of the CDR3 is TGTGCCAGCAGCTTTATGGGAGAATCCGAGCAGTACTTC. The full variable domain, in which reference TRBV7-6 and TRBJ2-7 provide the parts outside the CDR3, is GAGVSQSPRYKVTKRGQDVALRCDPISGHVSLYWYRQALGQGPEFLTYFNYEAQQDKSGLPNDRFSAERPEGSISTLTIQRTEQRDSAMYRCASSFMGESEQYFGPGTRLTVT.

The rearrangement uses TRBV6-1 and TRBJ1-1; D gene ambiguous. The germline gives CDR1 MNHNS, CDR2 SASEGT. Trimming cost V 3 bases and J 4 bases, with 12 bases left between them. The CDR3 sequence is 14 residues long. The CDR3 coding sequence is TGTGCCAGCAGTGACGTCAACCGGAGCACTGAAGCTTTCTTT. Translation gives CASSDVNRSTEAFF.

J is TRBJ2-7 and V is TRBV18; TRBD1 matches 7 bases. From germline, CDR1 is KGHSH and CDR2 LQKENI. This CDR3 contains 16 residues. J gave up 4 bases and V 2 bases, and 11 bases lay outside the gene matches. The CDR3 region is CASSPSDRSLGYEQYF. The DNA of the CDR3 is TGTGCCAGCTCACCATCGGACAGGTCTCTGGGTTACGAGCAGTACTTC.

V and J are TRBV9 and TRBJ2-3, with 14 bases lining up with TRBD2. Germline CDR1 is SGDLS and CDR2 is YYNGEE. The J segment lost 2 bases and the V segment lost 3 bases, leaving 5 bases of the junction unmatched. CDR3 length: 17 residues. CDR3 coding DNA: TGTGCCAGCAGCGCAAGGGGACTAGCGGGGGACACAGATACGCAGTATTTT. It translates to CASSARGLAGDTDTQYF.

This chain joins TRBV6-5 and TRBJ1-2, with D perhaps matching TRBD1 (6 bases). The germline V and J ends were trimmed by 2 bases and 8 bases, with 15 bases remaining between them. The CDR3 covers 14 residues. Germline V gene data show CDR1 as MNHEY and CDR2 as SVGAGI. In DNA form, the CDR3 reads TGTGCCAGCAGTTACGGGGGGGCATCGAGCGGCTACACCTTC. It is translated as CASSYGGASSGYTF.

Only one count was recorded for this clone. J is TRBJ1-2 and V is TRBV11-2, with D uncertain. The V gene's germline CDR1 is SGHAT and CDR2 FQNNGV. Trimming took off 5 bases at V and 0 bases at J, with 13 bases between the two ends. There are 15 residues in the CDR3. CDR3 protein: CASSRLTNANYGYTF. The CDR3 bases are TGTGCCAGCAGCCGATTAACAAACGCTAACTATGGCTACACCTTC.

The gene calls are TRBV29-1 and TRBJ2-3; D may be TRBD1 (5 bases). CDR3 length equals 12 residues. V was clipped by 3 bases and J by 5 bases, with 9 bases between them. Germline-derived CDR1 and CDR2 are SQVTM and ANQGSEA. The CDR3 DNA reads TGCAGCGTTGACAGGGATAGAGATACGCAGTATTTT. This translates into CSVDRDRDTQYF.

There are a few counts of this clone. The J gene is TRBJ2-3, the V gene TRBV27; maybe TRBD2 (6 bases). CDR3 length equals 16 residues. V lost 2 bases, J lost 2 bases, and 14 bases lay in between. Germline CDR1 and CDR2: MNHEY and SMNVEV (reference sequence). The CDR3 DNA reads TGTGCCAGCAGTTTACGTGCCGGGACTGACACAGATACGCAGTATTTT. Translating gives CASSLRAGTDTDTQYF.

V usage is TRBV6-5 and J usage is TRBJ2-7; D may be TRBD1 (6 bases). The germline V gene encodes CDR1 MNHEY and CDR2 SVGAGI. Trimming took 2 bases from V and 3 from J, leaving 17 bases between them. The CDR3 has 16 amino acids. The CDR3 protein is CASSYVAVHRDYEQYF. The CDR3 bases are TGTGCCAGCAGTTACGTGGCGGTACACAGGGACTACGAGCAGTACTTC.

The chain is built from TRBV15 and TRBJ2-2; 10 bases fit TRBD1. The V gene's germline CDR1 is LNHNV and CDR2 YYDKDF (reference sequence). Germline trimming cut 1 base from V and 7 bases from J; bases unmatched to any gene: 9. This CDR3 spans 17 amino acids. The CDR3 DNA is TGTGCCACCAGCAGAGTCCGGGGGACAGGGGATGGCGGGGAGCTGTTTTTT. This translates into CATSRVRGTGDGGELFF. Based on the CDR3 plus reference TRBV15 and TRBJ2-2, the full variable domain is DAMVIQNPRYQVTQFGKPVTLSCSQTLNHNVMYWYQQKSSQAPKLLFHYYDKDFNNEADTPDNFQSRRPNTSFCFLDIRSPGLGDTAMYLCATSRVRGTGDGGELFFGEGSRLTVL.

The rearrangement joins TRBV28 to TRBJ2-5, with D possibly matching TRBD1 (6 bases). From germline, CDR1 is MDHEN and CDR2 SYDVKM. This CDR3 region has 12 residues. V was shortened by 10 bases and J by 2 bases, with 11 bases between the two germline ends. The CDR3 here is CATHQGQETQYF. The CDR3 nucleotides read TGTGCCACCCACCAGGGGCAAGAGACCCAGTACTTC. The complete variable domain, with remaining parts taken from reference TRBV28 and TRBJ2-5, reads DVKVTQSSRYLVKRTGEKVFLECVQDMDHENMFWYRQDPGLGLRLIYFSYDVKMKEKGDIPEGYSVSREKKERFSLILESASTNQTSMYLCATHQGQETQYFGPGTRLLVL.

The gene calls are TRBV28 and TRBJ2-2, with D possibly being TRBD1 (6 bases). This CDR3 has 15 amino acids. Trimming pared 2 bases from V and 4 bases from J, leaving 11 bases between. Germline-derived CDR1 and CDR2 are MDHEN and SYDVKM. The CDR3 coding sequence is TGTGCCAGCAGTTTACACAGGGATGGCACCGGGGAGCTGTTTTTT. This encodes CASSLHRDGTGELFF.

The chain couples TRBV28 to TRBJ2-5, with 7 bases that match TRBD1. The junction had 21 bases not matched to a gene; V was cut back by 6 bases and J by 2 bases. The CDR3 is made up of 19 amino acids. Per germline, CDR1 MDHEN and CDR2 SYDVKM. The CDR3 region is CASRGQTRDRKLRQETQYF. The CDR3, as DNA: TGTGCCAGCAGGGGACAGACCAGAGACCGAAAACTACGACAAGAGACCCAGTACTTC.

V usage is TRBV7-4 and J usage is TRBJ1-1; TRBD1 might be the D (5 bases). This CDR3 is 11 amino acids long. From germline, CDR1 is SGHVT and CDR2 SQSDAQ. Trimming removed 4 bases at V and 8 bases at J, with 8 bases between. The DNA for the CDR3 is TGTGCCAGCAGCTCGGGGGACGAAGCTTTCTTT. Encoded protein: CASSSGDEAFF.

This rearrangement joins TRBV10-3 to TRBJ1-3; TRBD1 aligns across 8 bases. The ends lost 4 bases at V and 0 bases at J; junction bases unmatched: 14. In germline, CDR1 is ENHRY, CDR2 SYGVKD. The CDR3 runs 19 residues. The CDR3 DNA sequence: TGTGCCATCAGTGGGACAGGGCCTTACCCTCAGAGCTCTGGAAACACCATATATTTT. Residues: CAISGTGPYPQSSGNTIYF.

The chain links TRBV14 to TRBJ2-5; 8 bases line up with TRBD2. From germline, CDR1 is SGHDN and CDR2 FVKESK. V lost 0 bases, J lost 4 bases, and 7 bases stayed unmatched. The CDR3 covers 16 residues. The CDR3 sequence is CASSQDGRLARETQYF. As DNA, the CDR3 is TGTGCCAGCAGCCAAGATGGTCGACTAGCGAGAGAGACCCAGTACTTC.

V usage is TRBV5-1 and J usage is TRBJ2-7; D may be TRBD2 (6 bases). The CDR3 is made up of 14 amino acids. Germline values: CDR1 SGHRS, CDR2 YFSETQ. Trimming shortened V by 7 bases and J by 2 bases, and 16 bases separated the two germline ends. This CDR3 reads CASAFSGGPYEQYF. The CDR3 nucleotides are TGCGCCAGCGCATTTAGCGGCGGCCCCTACGAGCAGTACTTC.

The J gene is TRBJ2-7, the V gene TRBV6-4; 12 nucleotides align to TRBD2. V trimming: 3 bases; J trimming: 6 bases; junction bases outside the gene matches: 3. The CDR3 extends over 14 amino acids. The germline V gene has CDR1 MRHNA and CDR2 SNTAGT. This chain's CDR3 is CASSEASGGGEQYF. The CDR3 region has the DNA TGTGCCAGCAGTGAAGCTAGCGGGGGGGGCGAGCAGTACTTC.

This clone was counted once. The chain carries TRBV7-9 and TRBJ2-1; TRBD1 matches at 8 bases. The J segment lost 3 bases and the V segment lost 3 bases, leaving 16 bases of the junction unmatched. CDR3 length: 19 residues. The germline gives CDR1 SEHNR, CDR2 FQNEAQ (reference sequence). The CDR3, as DNA: TGTGCCAGCAGCTTCGACCCGGGACAGGAACCAGAACTCTACAATGAGCAGTTCTTC. Amino acids: CASSFDPGQEPELYNEQFF.

The chain combines TRBV5-8 with TRBJ1-1; tentatively, D is TRBD1 (5 bases). Trimming shortened V by 4 bases and J by 0 bases, and 22 bases separated the two germline ends. Germline V gene lookup returns CDR1 SGHTS and CDR2 YDEGEE. This CDR3 is 18 amino acids long. The CDR3 reads CASSPKGIYLYLNTEAFF. CDR3 DNA sequence: TGTGCCAGCAGCCCAAAGGGGATCTACCTTTACCTGAACACTGAAGCTTTCTTT.

This clone was observed a few times. The V call is TRBV19, the J call TRBJ2-2, with D unclear. There are 15 residues in the CDR3. Between the trimmed V and J ends, which lost 5 bases and 6 bases, there was a span of 16 bases. Germline V gene data show CDR1 as LNHDA and CDR2 as SQIVND (reference sequence). The CDR3 region is CASSPKLGTSGELFF. CDR3 nucleotide sequence: TGTGCCAGTAGTCCTAAATTGGGCACCTCCGGGGAGCTGTTTTTT.

A few counts support this clone. The chain carries TRBV6-1 and TRBJ2-7, with 10 positions matching TRBD1. Germline CDR1 reads MNHNS; CDR2 reads SASEGT. The V gene end was trimmed by 4 bases and the J gene end by 7 bases; junction bases not matched to a gene: 7. CDR3 length: 14 amino acids. CDR3 coding DNA: TGTGCCAGCAGTGGAGGGGACAGGGGATGTGAGCAGTACTTC. This translates into CASSGGDRGCEQYF.

This chain links TRBV4-1 with TRBJ2-5; 13 positions agree with TRBD2. Germline V gene sequence: CDR1 MGHRA, CDR2 YSYEKL. CDR3 length equals 18 residues. V lost 1 base to trimming and J lost 5 bases; unmatched junction nucleotides: 10. The CDR3 reads CASSQGVTGTSGEETQYF. Here the CDR3 DNA reads TGCGCCAGCAGCCAAGGTGTCACCGGGACTAGCGGGGAGGAGACCCAGTACTTC.

The CDR3 is CASSFHGTGFEKLFF. The CDR3, as DNA: TGTGCCAGCAGTTTCCACGGGACAGGGTTTGAAAAACTGTTTTTT. The gene calls are TRBV28 and TRBJ1-4; 9 bases align to TRBD1. Germline assignment: CDR1 MDHEN and CDR2 SYDVKM. V was clipped by 3 bases and J by 7 bases; unmatched bases: 6. CDR3 length: 15 residues.